The clone carrying this TCR beta chain was detected only once. The sample comes from a study of technical replicates of blood from several donors. Repertoires were generated with immunoSEQ multiplex PCR, while TCRdb's copy carries only in-frame clones and drops some. The sample consists of some 70,000 clones, 95% to 97% of them appearing once. The CDR3 has 13 amino acids. With V trimmed by 4 bases and J by 1 base, 2 bases remained unmatched. CDR1 is SQVTM and CDR2 is ANQGSEA in the germline V gene. This receptor was obtained from a human donor in good health. Sequenced: T cells isolated from PBMCs. The chain carries TRBV29-1 and TRBJ1-1, with TRBD1 matching 8 bases. The CDR3 is CSVGQGRNTEAFF. The DNA of the CDR3 is TGCAGCGTTGGACAGGGGAGGAACACTGAAGCTTTCTTT.